This T cell receptor (beta chain) was documented in a study of shared clonotypes between healthy human individuals (dated by TCRdb to the early 2020s). About the investigation overall: A couple of women and three men aged 18 to 49 years were included in the cohort. Different laboratories and diverse techniques were used to prepare libraries and sequence TCR repertoires, to increase sequencing depth and limit assay-specific biases. Per donor, three plates each were used for CD4 naive and CD4 memory, two for CD8 naive, and one for CD8 memory. To estimate repertoire size and how much clonotype sharing occurs between individuals, the study deeply sequenced the blood TCR repertoires of roughly 5 healthy adults. Leukapheresis yielded between about 0.9 and 8.9 billion PBMCs per donor.

The donors were healthy, HIV-negative adults who had no recently reported acute infections or vaccinations. All donors were Caucasian adults living in Nashville, Tennessee, USA. CD4+ T cells were enriched by magnetic negative selection; naive cells were then positively selected on CD45RA, and the negative fraction formed the memory subset. Blood was collected by leukapheresis, and PBMCs were isolated by Ficoll-Histopaque density gradient centrifugation and then cryopreserved in liquid nitrogen vapor phase. Analytical flow cytometry was used to check the purity and quantity of every magnetically sorted T cell population. Each sorted fraction had its genomic DNA isolated and then quantified by UV absorbance on a Nanodrop 2000c. The paper's findings and limits, for the study overall: When a few donors were compared, the shared fraction of clonotypes was about 5.2% for naive CD4, about 4% for naive CD8, roughly 2.5% for memory CD4, and 0.4% for memory CD8. Naive subsets generally had larger estimated clonotype richness than memory subsets. Compared with non-shared clonotypes, the clonotypes found in all four sorted-subset donors had higher generation probabilities. Only blood was sampled, and tissue TCR repertoires likely differ from those in blood. Rarefaction of sorted-subset datasets indicated incomplete sequencing despite the large sequencing depth. Pairwise subsampling led to the expectation that sequencing depth would affect the degree of clonotype sharing among donors. Because the study included only a small number of donors, the genetic and exposure-history diversity represented was limited.

As concerns this clone: Its antigen remains undetermined. No much larger clone is present one base from it, and per-base qualities are unavailable.

TCR CDR3 regions were amplified from genomic DNA by multiplex PCR using the deep immunoSEQ assay. Genomic DNA extracted from each cell subset was distributed evenly over all wells of several immunoSEQ 96-well plates, and each plate served as one replicate. Each replicate PCR for sorted subsets received about 220 ng genomic DNA, equal to tens of thousands of T cell genomes. Purified libraries were measured with a Qubit 3.0 fluorometer, size-checked on a Bioanalyzer 2100, and measured again with the KAPA Library Quantification kit. Every immunoSEQ 96-well plate was sequenced on a dedicated single-read 150-cycle Illumina NextSeq 550 flow cell. The published analysis was carried out like this. Because the immunoSEQ output held only junctional sequences and lacked quality scores, the filtering could not match the filtering applied to full-length reads. Sequences were annotated with PyIR, a Python wrapper for IgBLAST v1.9, and V/J genes and CDR3 were assigned using IMGT germline references. Any read was removed if the V/J assignment was weak (E-value above 1e-6), the CDR3 was missing, or the read contained stop codons, out-of-frame junctions, or ambiguous translated residues. V3J clonotypes were defined as sequences sharing an identical inferred V gene, J gene, and CDR3 amino acid sequence. Percentage overlap between repertoires was computed as shared unique clonotypes divided by the size of the smaller repertoire. RTK rarefaction, the Chao1 estimator, and Recon v2.1 estimates of unobserved clonotypes were used to assess repertoire richness. Generation probabilities for all TCRbeta clonotypes obtained by the gDNA method from several donors were computed using OLGA. TCRdb carries this immuneACCESS record with in-frame sequences only. Its versions omit some clonotypes, under half of them owing to an unresolved V gene in the studies checked, with the rest unexplained. From that table come the V and J calls and clone size; the DNA was used to work out D and trimming. This sample comprises around 700,000 clones, 60% to 75% of them detected only once. In total, the top ten clones hold around 1.8% of the sample.

The clonotype was recovered from a woman in her thirties in good health. The sequencing input was memory CD4+ T cells sorted from blood. The label giving this sample's cell subset or site can be read as: CD45RA-negative fraction.

The CDR3 amino acid sequence is: CASSPGWGETQYF. The DNA is TGTGCCAGCAGCCCCGGGTGGGGAGAGACCCAGTACTTC. This receptor chain uses TRBV11-2 and TRBJ2-5, with the D gene uncertain. According to the germline V gene, CDR1 reads SGHAT and CDR2 reads FQNNGV. The CDR3, from cysteine to phenylalanine, totals 13 residues. CDR3 DNA is the only sequence kept; it has 39 bases, read in frame from the first base. Relative to germline, V is 5 bases shorter and J is 4 bases shorter, with 11 bases between their ends.